The 4 T cell receptor beta chains presented below share a single source sample, sequenced in a study of cytotoxic CD8 clonotypes in ibrutinib-treated CLL. Some clones are missing from TCRdb's copy, which holds only in-frame ones; the method was immunoSEQ multiplex PCR. The sample consists of approximately 45,000 clones, approximately 65% of them appearing once. Sample: PBMCs, taken after 24 months of ibrutinib treatment. The receptors come from a human donor with chronic lymphocytic leukemia.

This clone was detected a few times. J is TRBJ1-5 and V is TRBV7-8; no reliable D call. Germline CDR1 and CDR2: SGHVS and FQNEAQ. The CDR3 extends over 14 amino acids. With 6 bases removed from V and 7 bases from J, the gap between germline ends came to 16 bases. CDR3 sequence: CASSPQGGTQPQHF. CDR3 DNA sequence: TGTGCCAGCAGTCCACAAGGTGGAACACAGCCCCAGCATTTT.

This clone has more than one count but fewer than ten. The chain joins TRBV5-1 to TRBJ2-1; tentatively, D is TRBD1 or TRBD2 (5 bases each). CDR1 and CDR2 (germline): SGHRS, YFSETQ. The CDR3 sequence is 14 residues long. The V end was cut by 4 bases, the J end by 10 bases, with 18 bases between. The CDR3 sequence: CASSPGSGWREQFF. The CDR3 region has the DNA TGCGCCAGCAGCCCAGGGTCGGGCTGGAGGGAGCAGTTCTTC.

V is TRBV27 and J is TRBJ1-1; TRBD1 aligns across 11 bases. In germline, CDR1 is MNHEY, CDR2 SMNVEV (reference sequence). This CDR3 has 16 amino acids. V dropped 5 bases and J dropped 4; count of bases not matched to a gene: 9. CDR3 loop: CASSTRAGTGGTEAFF. In DNA, the CDR3 is TGTGCCAGCAGTACCCGAGCCGGGACAGGGGGCACTGAAGCTTTCTTT.

The rearrangement joins TRBV2 to TRBJ2-4; no reliable D call. The germline V and J ends were trimmed by 6 bases and 5 bases, with 11 bases remaining between them. The CDR3 is made up of 13 amino acids. Germline-derived CDR1 and CDR2 are SNHLY and FYNNEI. In nucleotides, the CDR3 is TGTGCCAGCAGCCTCCTAATGCAAAACATTCAGTACTTC. It encodes CASSLLMQNIQYF.